This TCR beta chain comes out of a study of T cell changes during pregnancy in multiple sclerosis. The CDR3 spans 14 residues. Germline V gene lookup returns CDR1 SNHLY and CDR2 FYNNEI. After removal of 3 bases from V and 7 bases from J, the junction contained 6 bases not matched to a gene. TCRdb's copy holds only in-frame clones and misses some; the assay was immunoSEQ multiplex PCR. The sample yields 70,000 to 95,000 clones, about 94% seen once. The rearrangement links TRBV2 to TRBJ2-1, with TRBD1 matching over 7 bases. The specimen was peripheral blood, collected in the third trimester of pregnancy. This TCR derives from a female donor with multiple sclerosis, enrolled in a pregnancy study. The CDR3 protein is CASSDPRGKNEQFF. Written as DNA, the CDR3 is TGTGCCAGCAGTGATCCCAGGGGGAAGAATGAGCAGTTCTTC.